The T cell receptor beta chain described here comes from a study of shared clonotypes between healthy human individuals. The V gene's germline CDR1 is SGDLS and CDR2 YYNGEE. There are 15 residues in the CDR3. Trimming pared 0 bases from V and 6 bases from J, leaving 15 bases between. The data were produced by immunoSEQ multiplex PCR, yet TCRdb's version contains in-frame clones alone and is incomplete. The profile shows 760,000 or so clones, 90% to 97% of them singletons. Terminally differentiated effector memory CD45RA+ cells were excluded by CCR7 positive selection of CD45RO-negative cells. The V gene is TRBV9, the J gene TRBJ1-2; a possible D gene is TRBD1 (5 bases). The source of this sequence is a man aged 25-45 years in good health. Sequencing input: naive CD8+ T cells sorted from blood. The CDR3 sequence: CASSVGNKDKNGYTF. The CDR3 DNA sequence: TGTGCCAGCAGCGTAGGAAATAAGGACAAAAATGGCTACACCTTC.